Listed here are 3 T cell receptor beta chains from one sample, sequenced in a study of Ad26.COV2.S vaccination and SARS-CoV-2 variants (TCRdb year 2021). The library was obtained by the immunoSEQ multiplex PCR assay. TCRdb took over this immuneACCESS table, retaining in-frame rearrangements with V and J assigned. Such tables are incomplete; in checked studies, under half of the missing clones stem from an unresolved V gene, and the remainder is unexplained. This sample lists 400,000 or so clones; approximately 90% were detected once. Approximately 3.7% of the sample is in the top ten clones. According to the study, the label for this sample's treatment or condition signals: roughly 20 received Ad26.COV2.S at low or high dose, single or two shots; several received placebo; per-sample allocation not given. Repertoires of vaccine and placebo recipients were sequenced from samples collected on day 63 after the first injection.

The material was peripheral blood, obtained in a trial of Ad26.COV2.S vaccine versus placebo. The origin of the receptors is a person aged 18 to 59 who received the Ad26.COV2.S COVID-19 vaccine or a placebo.

This sequence joins TRBV7-2 and TRBJ2-3, with TRBD1 as a possible D gene (6 bases). CDR1 and CDR2 (germline): SGHTA, FQGNSA. V was shortened by 6 bases and J by 0 bases, with 13 bases between the two germline ends. This CDR3 contains 15 residues. CDR3 in DNA: TGTGCCAGCAGTGGCTGGGGGACAAGCACAGATACGCAGTATTTT. Protein: CASSGWGTSTDTQYF.

The chain links TRBV11-2 to TRBJ1-6; D gene uncertain. The CDR3 loop spans 12 amino acids. In germline, CDR1 is SGHAT, CDR2 FQNNGV. V was clipped by 6 bases and J by 14 bases, with 14 bases between them. CDR3 DNA sequence: TGTGCCAGCAGGGCTGAGACACGCGCCCTCCACTTT. Encoded protein: CASRAETRALHF.

The chain recombines TRBV4-3 with TRBJ1-1; D is unclear. With 1 base removed from V and 4 bases from J, the gap between germline ends came to 10 bases. This CDR3 has 14 amino acids. Germline V gene data show CDR1 as LGHNA and CDR2 as YSLEER. CDR3 residues: CASSQGPAGTEAFF. Written as DNA, the CDR3 is TGCGCCAGCAGCCAAGGTCCGGCGGGCACTGAAGCTTTCTTT.